This entry is about one T cell receptor beta chain. The clone's antigen remains unknown. Per-base qualities were not stored, and no clone one base away is much larger. The sample is drawn from a study of blood T cell repertoires in COVID-19 (dated by TCRdb to 2020 to 2022). In terms of the full investigation: Samples from collaborators originated in the United States, Italy and Spain and spanned both the acute and convalescent phases of COVID-19. The material from the prospective study consisted of cDNA or gDNA derived from T cells, B-cell-depleted T cells, or PBMCs. Nearly every sample came with metadata listing a de-identified subject ID, COVID-19 status, age in years and sex. HLA class I and class II types, where available, came from metadata supplied by the sample provider rather than from assay-based typing. The samples were drawn from two sources: the first 160 participants of the ongoing ImmuneRACE study, and 950 to 1,500 subjects contributed by 6 global collaborators. The repertoires were released in a freely available public database meant as a resource for research on the immune response to SARS-CoV-2. Subjects who had been exposed to COVID-19, were actively infected with it, or had recovered from it provided the deeply sampled blood TCRbeta repertoires that made up the dataset. What the authors observed across the whole study: The amount of clinical and demographic metadata varied by source and participant and was provided uncurated.

TCRbeta CDR3 regions were amplified from genomic DNA by means of the immunoSEQ Assay, a bias-controlled multiplex PCR. Concerning the study's data processing: The number of nucleated cells in each sample was estimated by amplification of reference gene primers within the assay. Sequence reads were collapsed and filtered to measure the absolute abundance of every unique TCRbeta CDR3 rearrangement. For each sample, productive Simpson clonality was calculated as the square root of Simpson's diversity index over productive rearrangements. Entries here come from immuneACCESS through TCRdb and include only in-frame sequences with V and J called. Some clones fail to appear in such tables; in the studies checked, an unresolved V gene covers under half of the shortfall, and the cause of the remainder is unknown. Clone size and V and J calls were adopted from that table, with D and trimming inferred from the DNA. The sample records some 200,000 clones, around nine tenths of which are singletons. The top ten clones comprise 0.88% of the sample.

Measured from the cysteine to the phenylalanine, the CDR3 is 16 residues long. Only the CDR3 region is kept as DNA, spanning 48 bases read in frame from base 1. From the germline V gene, CDR1 is MNHNS and CDR2 is SASEGT. Relative to germline, V is 3 bases shorter and J is 5 bases shorter, with 16 bases between their ends. Samples from volunteer blood donors who had recovered from COVID-19 were contributed by a second Seattle source. Collaborating institutions collected whole blood in K2EDTA tubes following their own protocols. For TCRbeta analysis, collaborators shipped samples in one of three forms: frozen whole blood, isolated PBMCs, or DNA extracted from either of those sample types.

The receptor was derived from a woman between 18 and 30 years old who had recovered from COVID-19. The sequenced material came from peripheral blood. The chain uses TRBV6-1 and TRBJ1-4; D gene: possibly TRBD1, on 6 matching bases. The CDR3 corresponds to CASSDYTGFGNEKLFF. Read as DNA, the sequence is TGTGCCAGCAGTGATTACACAGGGTTCGGGAATGAAAAACTGTTTTTT.